Following are 26 T cell receptor beta chains from one sample sequenced in a study of cytomegalovirus exposure and HLA in healthy donors. In the PCR, 60 Vbeta and 13 Jbeta primers were used. This table comes from immunoSEQ multiplex PCR, and its TCRdb copy is limited to in-frame clones, with some not included. The sample consists of 90,000 to 130,000 clones, about four fifths of them appearing once. Sequencing used PBMCs. Receptor source: a woman between 18 and 30 years old in good health and CMV-seropositive.

V usage is TRBV4-2 and J usage is TRBJ1-6; the D is unclear. Trimming left V 1 base short and J 8 bases short, with 9 bases between. CDR1 LGHNA and CDR2 YNFKEQ come from the germline V gene. The CDR3 runs 14 residues. For the CDR3, the DNA is TGTGCCAGCAGCCAAGTTGTGAGGGATTCACCCCTCCACTTT. This encodes CASSQVVRDSPLHF.

This chain joins TRBV7-9 and TRBJ2-1; possibly TRBD2 for D (6 bases). The germline V gene has CDR1 SEHNR and CDR2 FQNEAQ (reference sequence). Between the trimmed V and J ends, which lost 4 bases and 8 bases, there was a span of 18 bases. CDR3 length: 15 amino acids. The CDR3 DNA is TGTGCCAGCAGCTCCCTCGCCGGGAGTTCGGATGAGCAGTTCTTC. Its translation is CASSSLAGSSDEQFF.

The genes are TRBV2 and TRBJ2-5; 13 bases fit TRBD2. The CDR3 extends over 14 amino acids. The V segment lost 4 bases and the J segment 5 bases; nucleotides outside the gene matches: 1. Per the germline V gene, CDR1 is SNHLY and CDR2 is FYNNEI. This chain's CDR3 is CASSGLAGGETQYF. As DNA, the CDR3 is TGTGCCAGCAGTGGACTAGCGGGAGGTGAGACCCAGTACTTC.

J is TRBJ1-4 and V is TRBV6-5; 9 bases are a match to TRBD1. This CDR3 has 15 amino acids. Germline V gene lookup returns CDR1 MNHEY and CDR2 SVGAGI. V was clipped by 5 bases and J by 5 bases; unmatched bases: 6. For the CDR3, the DNA is TGTGCCAGCAGTGTTAGTGGGACAGGGAATGAAAAACTGTTTTTT. Translated, it gives CASSVSGTGNEKLFF.

V usage is TRBV13 and J usage is TRBJ1-5; no definite D call. V lost 6 bases, J lost 3 bases, and 9 bases lay in between. Germline CDR1 is PRHDT and CDR2 is FYEKMQ (reference sequence). The CDR3 contains 13 residues. In nucleotides, the CDR3 is TGTGCCAGCAGTTTCTTTAACAATCAGCCCCAGCATTTT. This translates into CASSFFNNQPQHF.

J is TRBJ1-2 and V is TRBV9; D is perhaps TRBD1 (5 bases). Germline V gene data show CDR1 as SGDLS and CDR2 as YYNGEE. The CDR3 is 15 residues long. Trimming pared 0 bases from V and 0 bases from J, leaving 9 bases between. CDR3 DNA: TGTGCCAGCAGCGTAGAAGGGGCCGCTAACTATGGCTACACCTTC. It translates to CASSVEGAANYGYTF.

The V and J genes are TRBV27 and TRBJ1-4; possible D gene TRBD1, 5 bases. The CDR3 has 16 residues. From germline, CDR1 is MNHEY and CDR2 SMNVEV (reference sequence). Trimming cost V 5 bases and J 7 bases, with 20 bases left between them. CDR3 residues: CASSGRAGEGAEKLFF. CDR3 nucleotides: TGTGCCAGCAGTGGAAGGGCGGGAGAAGGGGCTGAAAAACTGTTTTTT.

This sequence joins TRBV2 and TRBJ2-7; 11 nucleotides line up with TRBD2. Losses at the gene ends were 4 bases for V and 2 bases for J; bases not matched to a gene: 1. Per the germline V gene, CDR1 is SNHLY and CDR2 is FYNNEI. The CDR3 spans 14 residues. The CDR3 sequence: CASSATSGTYEQYF. Here the CDR3 DNA reads TGTGCCAGCAGTGCGACTAGCGGGACCTACGAGCAGTACTTC.

The CDR3 sequence: CAISESRGIETQYF. The CDR3 DNA is TGTGCCATCAGTGAGTCGCGGGGGATAGAGACCCAGTACTTC. This chain joins TRBV10-3 and TRBJ2-5, with TRBD2 matching 7 bases. Germline lookup yields CDR1 ENHRY and CDR2 SYGVKD. The CDR3 is 14 residues long. V shed 0 bases, J shed 4 bases, and the junction held 2 bases outside the gene matches.

J is TRBJ2-7 and V is TRBV9; TRBD2 matches at 10 bases. Looked up from germline, CDR1 is SGDLS and CDR2 is YYNGEE. This CDR3 is built from 16 residues. V lost 4 bases and J lost 4; bases outside the gene matches: 11. CDR3 loop: CASSPDSGRPEYEQYF. In DNA, the CDR3 is TGTGCCAGCAGCCCGGATAGCGGGAGGCCGGAGTACGAGCAGTACTTC.

This sequence joins TRBV27 and TRBJ2-7, with 8 bases aligning to TRBD1. The CDR3 is made up of 14 amino acids. The germline V gene has CDR1 MNHEY and CDR2 SMNVEV (reference sequence). With 4 bases clipped from V and 5 bases from J, the junction kept 7 bases outside the gene matches. CDR3 nucleotides: TGTGCCAGCAGTTCCCTGGACAGGGTCCACGAGCAGTACTTC. Its protein product is CASSSLDRVHEQYF.

The chain carries TRBV6-1 and TRBJ1-1; D ambiguous. This CDR3 has 14 amino acids. CDR1 is MNHNS, CDR2 SASEGT, per germline. Deletions cut 6 bases from V and 1 base from J, with 12 bases between. CDR3 residues: CASSAFYQNTEAFF. DNA of the CDR3: TGTGCCAGCAGCGCCTTCTATCAGAACACTGAAGCTTTCTTT.

CDR3 coding DNA: TGTGCCAGCAGCCGGGAGCTGTGGGAGACCCAGTACTTC. The encoded protein is CASSRELWETQYF. The gene calls are TRBV5-4 and TRBJ2-5; D perhaps matches TRBD2 (6 bases). Germline loops: CDR1 SGHNT, CDR2 YYREEE (reference sequence). Trimming pared 4 bases from V and 5 bases from J, leaving 12 bases between. The CDR3 totals 13 residues.

The chain has TRBV28 and TRBJ2-2; weak D call: TRBD2 (5 bases). V dropped 2 bases and J dropped 4 bases, with 11 bases sitting between them. Per the germline V gene, CDR1 is MDHEN and CDR2 is SYDVKM. The CDR3 runs 15 residues. The CDR3 DNA sequence: TGTGCCAGCAGTTTAACTCTCCGGGGCACCGGGGAGCTGTTTTTT. As protein: CASSLTLRGTGELFF.

For this clone: A read error may produce the germline difference seen at one junction end. V is TRBV25-1 and J is TRBJ2-6; tentative D call: TRBD2 (6 bases). The CDR3 runs 13 residues. CDR1 MGHDK and CDR2 SYGVNS come from the germline V gene. CDR3 protein: CASIPSGGNVLTF. CDR3 DNA: TGTGCCAGCATCCCCTCCGGGGGCAACGTCCTGACTTTC.

The chain links TRBV5-6 to TRBJ1-5; a possible D gene is TRBD1 (6 bases). Trimming took off 5 bases at V and 4 bases at J, with 13 bases between the two ends. CDR1 and CDR2 (germline): SGHDT, YYEEEE. The CDR3 runs 14 residues. CDR3 amino acids: CASRGGWENQPQHF. The CDR3 bases are TGTGCCAGCAGAGGGGGTTGGGAAAATCAGCCCCAGCATTTT.

J is TRBJ2-1 and V is TRBV28, with 14 positions matching TRBD2. This CDR3 has 19 amino acids. The germline gives CDR1 MDHEN, CDR2 SYDVKM. Unmatched junction bases numbered 8, after V lost 4 bases and J lost 0 bases. The CDR3 region is CASSSLKTSGRGSYNEQFF. CDR3 sequence (DNA): TGTGCCAGCAGTTCCCTAAAGACTAGCGGGAGGGGCTCCTACAATGAGCAGTTCTTC.

The V gene is TRBV28, the J gene TRBJ2-1; 8 bases match TRBD2. With 6 bases clipped from V and 5 bases from J, the junction kept 9 bases outside the gene matches. Per germline, CDR1 MDHEN and CDR2 SYDVKM. CDR3 size: 15 residues. The CDR3 DNA follows: TGTGCCAGCAGGAAGAGACTAGCGAAGAACAATGAGCAGTTCTTC. This translates into CASRKRLAKNNEQFF.

The chain has TRBV19 and TRBJ1-1; D call uncertain. This CDR3 has 12 amino acids. Germline CDR1 and CDR2: LNHDA and SQIVND (reference sequence). Trimming stripped 5 bases from V and 8 bases from J, with 12 bases between. Here the CDR3 DNA reads TGTGCCAGTAGTGGCCGGCAGCGCGAAGCTTTCTTT. This encodes CASSGRQREAFF.

Of note for this clone: Compared with germline, one end of the junction differs, possibly owing to a read error. The chain combines TRBV14 with TRBJ1-3; D is unresolved. CDR3 length: 18 amino acids. The germline CDR1 and CDR2 sequences are SGHDN and FVKESK. DNA for the CDR3: TGTGCCATCAGCCCCTCGGAGGGCAGGCGGAGCTCTGGAAACACCATATATTTT. Translation: CAISPSEGRRSSGNTIYF. Drawing the rest from reference TRBV14 and TRBJ1-3, the complete variable domain is EAGVTQFPSHSVIEKGQTVTLRCDPISGHDNLYWYRRVMGKEIKFLLHFVKESKQDESGMPNNRFLAERTGGTYSTLKVQPAELEDSGVYFCAISPSEGRRSSGNTIYFGEGSWLTVV.

The V and J genes are TRBV27 and TRBJ1-1; D is possibly TRBD1 (5 bases). The V gene lost 3 bases and the J gene lost 5 bases, with 19 bases spanning the gap. Per the germline V gene, CDR1 is MNHEY and CDR2 is SMNVEV (reference sequence). The CDR3 contains 16 residues. The CDR3: CASSFGDRLWGTEAFF. DNA for the CDR3: TGTGCCAGCAGTTTCGGAGACAGACTTTGGGGTACTGAAGCTTTCTTT.

The chain recombines TRBV6-1 with TRBJ1-4; D is perhaps TRBD1 (6 bases). The V and J ends lost 4 bases and 5 bases respectively, with 11 bases between them. The germline V gene has CDR1 MNHNS and CDR2 SASEGT. This CDR3 spans 14 amino acids. In DNA, the CDR3 is TGTGCCAGCAGTGGAGACAGGCTAAATGAAAAACTGTTTTTT. Its translation is CASSGDRLNEKLFF.

This sequence joins TRBV6-6 and TRBJ2-7; no clear D. The germline V and J ends were trimmed by 5 bases and 6 bases, with 11 bases remaining between them. The germline gives CDR1 MNHNY, CDR2 SVGAGI (reference sequence). CDR3 length equals 12 residues. CDR3 amino acids: CASSTPDGEQYF. CDR3 nucleotides: TGTGCCAGCAGTACTCCCGATGGCGAGCAGTACTTC.

This clone was seen a single time. The rearrangement joins TRBV18 to TRBJ1-1; D is unclear. V was cut by 4 bases and J by 0 bases, with 9 bases left in between. From germline, CDR1 is KGHSH and CDR2 LQKENI. This CDR3 comprises 14 residues. This chain's CDR3 is CASSRSSVNTEAFF. The CDR3 bases are TGTGCCAGCTCACGCTCTAGCGTGAACACTGAAGCTTTCTTT. The entire variable domain, with the rest obtained from reference TRBV18 and TRBJ1-1, is as follows: NAGVMQNPRHLVRRRGQEARLRCSPMKGHSHVYWYRQLPEEGLKFMVYLQKENIIDESGMPKERFSAEFPKEGPSILRIQQVVRGDSAAYFCASSRSSVNTEAFFGQGTRLTVV.

The V gene is TRBV28, the J gene TRBJ1-4, with a possible D match to TRBD1 (5 bases). Germline CDR1 and CDR2: MDHEN and SYDVKM. The CDR3 length is 15 residues. V was cut by 6 bases and J by 3 bases, with 14 bases left in between. DNA of the CDR3: TGTGCCAGCAGGCTAATAGGGGAGGCTAATGAAAAACTGTTTTTT. Translated: CASRLIGEANEKLFF.

Only one count was recorded for this clone. This chain connects TRBV11-2 to TRBJ1-1, with D hard to call. V was shortened by 5 bases and J by 11 bases, with 18 bases between the two germline ends. Germline values: CDR1 SGHAT, CDR2 FQNNGV. This CDR3 contains 13 residues. CDR3 nucleotide sequence: TGTGCCAGCAGCCCCCGCGGCGCGGGAGAGGCTTTCTTT. Protein sequence: CASSPRGAGEAFF.